The rows below give T cell receptor beta chains drawn from one sample of a study of blood T cell repertoires in COVID-19. The repertoire was sequenced with immunoSEQ multiplex PCR; TCRdb's copy has only in-frame clones and lacks some. The profile covers fewer than 200,000 clones, with roughly 79% appearing a single time and 12% taken by the ten largest. The sequenced sample consisted of peripheral blood. The receptors shown here come from a woman over 75 with COVID-19, enrolled during active disease. The CDR3 runs from the conserved cysteine through the conserved F or W. The D gene is left open where the match is weak. Clone sizes are given selectively: once, few, many, or a class where the clone is expanded.

j_gene	d_gene	abundance	v_gene	CDR3aa	CDR3nt
TRBJ1-5	TRBD1	-	TRBV6-6	CASRPGQGAQSQPQHF	TGTGCCAGCAGACCGGGACAGGGGGCCCAAAGCCAGCCCCAGCATTTT
TRBJ1-4	-	-	TRBV10-3	CAIRSSGADNEKLFF	TGTGCCATCAGATCCAGTGGGGCAGACAATGAAAAACTGTTTTTT
TRBJ2-3	TRBD2	-	TRBV15	CATRGGGTDTQYF	TGTGCCACCCGGGGAGGGGGCACAGATACGCAGTATTTT
TRBJ2-5	TRBD1	-	TRBV28	CASRLFSGQGETQYF	TGTGCCAGCAGACTCTTCTCTGGACAGGGAGAGACCCAGTACTTC
TRBJ1-1	TRBD1	-	TRBV15	CATSRADRVNTEAFF	TGTGCCACCAGCAGAGCCGACAGGGTCAACACTGAAGCTTTCTTT
TRBJ2-7	-	once	TRBV27	CASSFNPSGLQYF	TGTGCCAGCAGTTTCAACCCATCGGGACTCCAGTACTTC
TRBJ1-2	TRBD1	-	TRBV2	CASRGQGPGYTF	TGTGCCAGCAGGGGACAGGGGCCAGGCTACACCTTC
TRBJ2-7	TRBD1	few	TRBV4-2	CASSQGQGLSYEQYF	TGTGCCAGCAGCCAGGGACAGGGCCTCTCCTACGAGCAGTACTTC
TRBJ1-2	TRBD1	-	TRBV6-2/TRBV6-3	CASSYKGAYGYTF	TGTGCCAGCAGTTATAAGGGGGCCTATGGCTACACCTTC
TRBJ2-7	-	-	TRBV15	CATSRDYGYEQYF	TGTGCCACCAGCAGAGATTACGGGTACGAGCAGTACTTC
TRBJ1-6	-	-	TRBV27	CASSPQGRNSPLHF	TGTGCCAGCAGCCCACAGGGTCGGAATTCACCCCTCCACTTT
TRBJ1-2	-	-	TRBV21-1	CASSNFPYLASYGYTF	TGTGCCAGCAGCAACTTTCCATACTTAGCTTCCTATGGCTACACCTTC
TRBJ2-7	TRBD2	-	TRBV15	CATSRLAGGQIFYEQYF	TGTGCCACCAGCAGATTAGCGGGGGGGCAGATATTCTACGAGCAGTACTTC
TRBJ2-5	-	-	TRBV27	CASSPRVLETQYF	TGTGCCAGCAGCCCCAGGGTTTTGGAGACCCAGTACTTC
TRBJ1-2	TRBD1	once	TRBV2	CASMDTGALNYGYTF	TGTGCCAGCATGGACACAGGGGCCCTCAACTATGGCTACACCTTC
TRBJ2-5	-	-	TRBV6-5	CASSYSAWETQYF	TGTGCCAGCAGTTACTCGGCATGGGAGACCCAGTACTTC
TRBJ1-1	TRBD1	-	TRBV5-4	CASSLGTGREGEAFF	TGTGCCAGCAGCTTGGGGACAGGTCGCGAGGGTGAAGCTTTCTTT
TRBJ1-2	-	-	TRBV30	CAWSQLLRDGYTF	TGTGCCTGGAGTCAACTCCTCAGGGATGGCTACACCTTC
TRBJ2-6	-	-	TRBV7-6	CASSLAGHSGANVLTF	TGTGCCAGCAGCTTAGCGGGGCATTCTGGGGCCAACGTCCTGACTTTC
TRBJ2-2	TRBD1	once	TRBV10-3	CAISRDRLNTGELFF	TGTGCCATCAGCAGGGACAGGCTAAACACCGGGGAGCTGTTTTTT
TRBJ2-2	-	-	TRBV4-2	CASPPGRGESGELFF	TGTGCCAGCCCCCCCGGCAGGGGGGAATCCGGGGAGCTGTTTTTT
TRBJ1-2	-	few	TRBV2	CASSRDSDGYTF	TGTGCCAGCAGCCGCGACAGTGATGGCTACACCTTC
TRBJ2-7	TRBD1	few	TRBV19	CASSRGDRYYEQYF	TGTGCCAGTAGTCGAGGGGACAGGTACTACGAGCAGTACTTC
TRBJ2-6	TRBD1	-	TRBV5-5	CASSSGTVLRSGANVLTF	TGTGCCAGCAGCTCGGGGACAGTTCTCCGCTCTGGGGCCAACGTCCTGACTTTC
TRBJ2-2	-	-	TRBV6-2/TRBV6-3	CASSYGGSANTGELFF	TGTGCCAGCAGTTACGGTGGCAGTGCGAACACCGGGGAGCTGTTTTTT
TRBJ1-1	-	-	TRBV5-1	CASSPSTVNTEAFF	TGCGCCAGCAGCCCGTCTACAGTGAACACTGAAGCTTTCTTT
TRBJ1-2	TRBD1	-	TRBV5-1	CASSIDRAANYGYTF	TGCGCCAGCAGCATTGACAGGGCTGCTAACTATGGCTACACCTTC
TRBJ2-7	TRBD2	-	TRBV9	CASSPFGGYYEQYF	TGTGCCAGCAGCCCTTTCGGGGGGTACTACGAGCAGTACTTC
TRBJ1-2	TRBD1	once	TRBV7-3	CASSRGTGALYGYTF	TGTGCCAGCAGCCGCGGGACAGGCGCCCTCTATGGCTACACCTTC
TRBJ1-2	TRBD1	-	TRBV29-1	CSVAFATGGSGGYTF	TGCAGCGTTGCCTTTGCCACAGGGGGCTCTGGTGGCTACACCTTC
TRBJ2-7	TRBD1	-	TRBV4-1	CASSQEDAAGGLYEQYF	TGCGCCAGCAGCCAAGAGGATGCGGCAGGGGGTTTGTACGAGCAGTACTTC
TRBJ1-1	-	-	TRBV11-2	CASSFSTLNTEAFF	TGTGCCAGCAGCTTTTCCACATTGAACACTGAAGCTTTCTTT
TRBJ1-5	-	-	TRBV4-1	CASSQVQMVGSNQPQHF	TGCGCCAGCAGCCAAGTACAGATGGTGGGCAGCAATCAGCCCCAGCATTTT
TRBJ1-5	-	once	TRBV28	CASSLWSGLSNQPQHF	TGTGCCAGCAGTTTATGGTCAGGACTCAGCAATCAGCCCCAGCATTTT
TRBJ1-1	-	-	TRBV5-5	CASSLRGGSITEAFF	TGTGCCAGCAGCTTGAGGGGGGGATCTATAACTGAAGCTTTCTTT
TRBJ2-6	-	-	TRBV19	CASRETGANVLTF	TGTGCCAGTAGGGAAACGGGAGCCAACGTCCTGACTTTC
TRBJ2-2	TRBD1	-	TRBV19	CASSIATGVNTGELFF	TGTGCCAGTAGTATAGCGACAGGGGTGAACACCGGGGAGCTGTTTTTT
TRBJ1-1	-	-	TRBV7-6	CASSRSNRNTEAFF	TGTGCCAGCAGTAGATCCAACAGGAACACTGAAGCTTTCTTT
TRBJ1-5	TRBD1	-	TRBV19	CASNKGARNQPQHF	TGTGCCAGTAACAAGGGGGCACGCAATCAGCCCCAGCATTTT
TRBJ2-7	TRBD2	many	TRBV28	CASSFGGGLVSEQYF	TGTGCCAGCAGCTTCGGAGGGGGACTAGTATCCGAGCAGTACTTC
TRBJ2-7	TRBD2	few	TRBV12-5	CASGLVGEGRNEQYF	TGTGCTAGTGGTTTGGTGGGGGAGGGCAGGAACGAGCAGTACTTC
TRBJ2-3	TRBD1	-	TRBV10-3	CAIMAGQGGTDTQYF	TGTGCCATCATGGCCGGACAGGGGGGTACAGATACGCAGTATTTT
TRBJ2-1	TRBD2	few	TRBV2	CASRASGNSYNEQFF	TGTGCCAGCAGGGCTAGCGGCAACTCCTACAATGAGCAGTTCTTC
TRBJ1-2	-	-	TRBV5-1	CASSLEAGNNGYTF	TGCGCCAGCAGCTTGGAAGCAGGGAACAATGGCTACACCTTC
TRBJ1-4	-	-	TRBV5-1	CASSLVSEGGNEKLFF	TGCGCCAGCAGCTTGGTATCGGAGGGCGGGAATGAAAAACTGTTTTTT
TRBJ2-1	TRBD2	-	TRBV7-6	CASSRELAGARNEQFF	TGTGCCAGCAGCCGAGAACTAGCGGGAGCGCGCAATGAGCAGTTCTTC
TRBJ2-3	-	-	TRBV20-1	CSASEGGPTYTDTQYF	TGCAGTGCTAGTGAGGGGGGGCCTACCTACACAGATACGCAGTATTTT
TRBJ2-6	-	-	TRBV13	CASSLRVAGANVLTF	TGTGCCAGCAGCCTCAGGGTTGCAGGGGCCAACGTCCTGACTTTC
TRBJ1-1	TRBD1	-	TRBV6-6	CAGGTGGLGEAFF	TGTGCCGGGGGGACAGGGGGCCTTGGTGAAGCTTTCTTT
TRBJ2-5	-	-	TRBV7-4	CASSPRTDLQETQYF	TGTGCCAGCAGCCCTAGGACAGACCTCCAAGAGACCCAGTACTTC
TRBJ2-5	-	-	TRBV24-1	CATSDSPGRETQYF	TGTGCCACCAGTGATTCCCCGGGTAGGGAGACCCAGTACTTC
TRBJ1-2	TRBD1	-	TRBV30	CAWSSGQGGGGYTF	TGTGCCTGGAGTTCGGGACAGGGAGGCGGTGGCTACACCTTC
TRBJ2-3	TRBD2	once	TRBV9	CASNLAGASTDTQYF	TGTGCCAGCAACTTAGCGGGGGCCTCCACAGATACGCAGTATTTT
TRBJ2-6	-	-	TRBV9	CASSPPLAEGANVLTF	TGTGCCAGCAGCCCCCCTCTGGCGGAAGGGGCCAACGTCCTGACTTTC